The clone carrying this TCR beta chain was counted once. This CDR3 region has 15 residues. The germline CDR1 and CDR2 sequences are SGHRS and YFSETQ. V lost 4 bases and J 0 bases, leaving 11 bases between the germline ends. This sample is drawn from a study of blood T cell repertoires in COVID-19. Study context: Sites across the United States, Italy and Spain contributed samples from acute and convalescent COVID-19. Sources were T cells, B-cell-depleted T cells, or PBMCs; the material itself was cDNA or gDNA.

Authors' data handling: Amplification from reference gene primers served as the basis for estimated nucleated cell counts. Assay: immunoSEQ multiplex PCR; the TCRdb copy retains only in-frame clones and omits some. Clone size and V and J calls were adopted from that table, with D and trimming inferred from the DNA. The data show roughly 250,000 clones, roughly 90% seen once. The rearrangement uses TRBV5-1 and TRBJ1-3; weak D call: TRBD1 (5 bases). The sequence derives from a woman aged 40-49 years with acute COVID-19. The sequenced material came from PBMCs or T cells enriched from blood (not recorded which). Here the CDR3 reads CASSLGVNSGNTIYF. CDR3 nucleotide sequence: TGCGCCAGCAGCCTAGGGGTTAACTCTGGAAACACCATATATTTT.